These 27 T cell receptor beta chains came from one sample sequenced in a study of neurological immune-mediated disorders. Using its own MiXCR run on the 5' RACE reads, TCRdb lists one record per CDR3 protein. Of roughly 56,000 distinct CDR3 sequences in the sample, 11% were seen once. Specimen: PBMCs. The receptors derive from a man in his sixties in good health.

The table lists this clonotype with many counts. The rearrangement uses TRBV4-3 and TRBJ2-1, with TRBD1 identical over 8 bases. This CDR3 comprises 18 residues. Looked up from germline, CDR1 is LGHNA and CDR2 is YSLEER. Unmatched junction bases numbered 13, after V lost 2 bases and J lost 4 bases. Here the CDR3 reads CASSQKKTGTGRYNEQFF. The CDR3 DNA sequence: TGCGCCAGCAGCCAAAAAAAGACCGGGACAGGCCGGTACAATGAGCAGTTCTTC.

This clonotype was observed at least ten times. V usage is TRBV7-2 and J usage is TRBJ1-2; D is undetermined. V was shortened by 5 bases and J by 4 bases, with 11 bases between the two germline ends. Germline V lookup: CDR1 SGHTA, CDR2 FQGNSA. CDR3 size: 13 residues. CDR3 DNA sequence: TGTGCCAGCAGCCCTAGCCTCGTCTATGGCTACACCTTC. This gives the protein CASSPSLVYGYTF.

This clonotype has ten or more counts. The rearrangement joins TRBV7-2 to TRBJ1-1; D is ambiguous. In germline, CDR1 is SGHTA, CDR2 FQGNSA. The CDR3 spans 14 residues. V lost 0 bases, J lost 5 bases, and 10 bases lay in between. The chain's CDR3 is CASSLALVRTEAFF. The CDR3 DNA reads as TGTGCCAGCAGCTTAGCCCTGGTTCGGACTGAAGCTTTCTTT.

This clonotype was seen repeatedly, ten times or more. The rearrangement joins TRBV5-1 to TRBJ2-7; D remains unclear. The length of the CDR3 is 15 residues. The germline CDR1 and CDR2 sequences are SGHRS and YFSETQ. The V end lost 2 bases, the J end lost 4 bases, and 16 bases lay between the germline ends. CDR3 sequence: CASSFGPDSQYEQYF. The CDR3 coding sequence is TGCGCCAGCAGCTTTGGCCCGGATTCACAATACGAGCAGTACTTC.

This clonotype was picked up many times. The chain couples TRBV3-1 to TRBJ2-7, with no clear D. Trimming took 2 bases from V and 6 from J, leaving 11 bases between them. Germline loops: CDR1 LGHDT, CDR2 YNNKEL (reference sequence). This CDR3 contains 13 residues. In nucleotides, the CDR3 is TGTGCCAGCAGCCAATATAGGGTGAGCGAGCAGTACTTC. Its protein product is CASSQYRVSEQYF.

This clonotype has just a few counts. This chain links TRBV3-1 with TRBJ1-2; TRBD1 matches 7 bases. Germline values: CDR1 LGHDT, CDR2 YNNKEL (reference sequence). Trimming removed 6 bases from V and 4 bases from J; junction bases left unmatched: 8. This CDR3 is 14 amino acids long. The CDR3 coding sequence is TGTGCCAGCAGTCTCACTGGACAGGTCTATGGCTACACCTTC. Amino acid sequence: CASSLTGQVYGYTF.

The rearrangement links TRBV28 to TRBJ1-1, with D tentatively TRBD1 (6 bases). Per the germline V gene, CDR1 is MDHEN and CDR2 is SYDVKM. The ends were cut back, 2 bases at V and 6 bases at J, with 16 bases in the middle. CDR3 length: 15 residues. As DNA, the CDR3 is TGTGCCAGCAGTTTAAGTACGGGGGCGAGCGCTGAAGCTTTCTTT. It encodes CASSLSTGASAEAFF.

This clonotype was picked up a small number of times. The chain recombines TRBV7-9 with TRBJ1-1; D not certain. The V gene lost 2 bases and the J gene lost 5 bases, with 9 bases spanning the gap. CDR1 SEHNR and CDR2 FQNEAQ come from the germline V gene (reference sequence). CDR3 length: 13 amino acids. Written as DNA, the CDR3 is TGTGCCAGCAGCTTACGGAGTTTGACTGAAGCTTTCTTT. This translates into CASSLRSLTEAFF.

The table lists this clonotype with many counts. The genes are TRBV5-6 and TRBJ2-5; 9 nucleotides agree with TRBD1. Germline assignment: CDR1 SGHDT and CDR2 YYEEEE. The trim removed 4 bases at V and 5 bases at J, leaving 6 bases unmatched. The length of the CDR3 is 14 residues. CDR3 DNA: TGTGCCAGCAGCGGACCGGGACAGGGCGAGACCCAGTACTTC. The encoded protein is CASSGPGQGETQYF. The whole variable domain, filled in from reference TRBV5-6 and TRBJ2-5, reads DAGVTQSPTHLIKTRGQQVTLRCSPKSGHDTVSWYQQALGQGPQFIFQYYEEEERQRGNFPDRFSGHQFPNYSSELNVNALLLGDSALYLCASSGPGQGETQYFGPGTRLLVL.

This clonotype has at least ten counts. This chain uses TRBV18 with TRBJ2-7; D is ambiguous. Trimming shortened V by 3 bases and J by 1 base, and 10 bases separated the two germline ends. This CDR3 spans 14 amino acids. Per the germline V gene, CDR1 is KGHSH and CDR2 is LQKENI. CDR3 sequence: CASSPSAGSYEQYF. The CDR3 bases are TGTGCCAGCTCACCTTCCGCAGGTTCCTACGAGCAGTACTTC.

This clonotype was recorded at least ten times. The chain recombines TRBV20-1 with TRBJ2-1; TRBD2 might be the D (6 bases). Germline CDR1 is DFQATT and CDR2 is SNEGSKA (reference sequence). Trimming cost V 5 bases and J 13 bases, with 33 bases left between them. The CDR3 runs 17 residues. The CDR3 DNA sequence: TGCAGTGCTGCCCCGGTGGGCGGGGCCCCGGTTCAGACTCCTCAGTTCTTC. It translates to CSAAPVGGAPVQTPQFF.

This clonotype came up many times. The CDR3 here is CASSYSSAKRVLFF. The CDR3 nucleotides are TGTGCCAGCAGTTACTCGTCGGCGAAACGGGTACTGTTTTTT. This rearrangement joins TRBV6-2 or TRBV6-3 to TRBJ1-4, with unresolved D. V shed 0 bases and J shed 13 bases, with 15 bases lying between them. CDR1 is MNHEY, CDR2 SVGEGT, per germline. The CDR3 loop spans 14 amino acids.

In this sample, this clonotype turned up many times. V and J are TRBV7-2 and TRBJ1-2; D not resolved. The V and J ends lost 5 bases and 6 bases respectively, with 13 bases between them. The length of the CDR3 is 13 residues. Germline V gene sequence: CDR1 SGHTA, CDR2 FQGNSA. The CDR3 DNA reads TGTGCCAGCAGCCCCTCGAGGGAGGATGGCTACACCTTC. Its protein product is CASSPSREDGYTF.

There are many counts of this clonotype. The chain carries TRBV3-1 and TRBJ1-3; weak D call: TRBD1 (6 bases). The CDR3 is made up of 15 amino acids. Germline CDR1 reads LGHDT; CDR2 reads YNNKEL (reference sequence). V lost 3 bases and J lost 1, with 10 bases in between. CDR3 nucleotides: TGTGCCAGCAGCCAGGCCGGGACATCTGGAAACACCATATATTTT. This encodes CASSQAGTSGNTIYF.

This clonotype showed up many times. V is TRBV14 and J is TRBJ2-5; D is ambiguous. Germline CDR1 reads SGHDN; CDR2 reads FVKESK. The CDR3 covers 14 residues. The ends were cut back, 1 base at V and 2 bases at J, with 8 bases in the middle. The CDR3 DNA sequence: TGTGCCAGCAGCCAAGTACTGGGGCAAGAGACCCAGTACTTC. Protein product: CASSQVLGQETQYF.

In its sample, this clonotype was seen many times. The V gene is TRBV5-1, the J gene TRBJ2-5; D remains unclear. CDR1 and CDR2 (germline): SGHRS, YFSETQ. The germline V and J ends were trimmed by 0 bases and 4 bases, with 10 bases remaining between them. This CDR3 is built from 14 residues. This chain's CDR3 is CASSLAGKGETQYF. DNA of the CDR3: TGCGCCAGCAGCTTGGCCGGAAAGGGAGAGACCCAGTACTTC.

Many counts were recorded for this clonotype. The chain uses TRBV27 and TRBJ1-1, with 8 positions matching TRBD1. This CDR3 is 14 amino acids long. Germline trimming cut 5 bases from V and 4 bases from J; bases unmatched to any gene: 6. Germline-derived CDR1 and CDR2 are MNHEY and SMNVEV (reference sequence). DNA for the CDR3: TGTGCCAGCAGTCCAGGGACAGGAGTCACTGAAGCTTTCTTT. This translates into CASSPGTGVTEAFF.

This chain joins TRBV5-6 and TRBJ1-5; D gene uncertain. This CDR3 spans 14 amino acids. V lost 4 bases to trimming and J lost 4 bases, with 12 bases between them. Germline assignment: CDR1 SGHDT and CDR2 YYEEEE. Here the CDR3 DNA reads TGTGCCAGCAGCGATTCAGGAGGAAATCAGCCCCAGCATTTT. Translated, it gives CASSDSGGNQPQHF. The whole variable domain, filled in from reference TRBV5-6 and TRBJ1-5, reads DAGVTQSPTHLIKTRGQQVTLRCSPKSGHDTVSWYQQALGQGPQFIFQYYEEEERQRGNFPDRFSGHQFPNYSSELNVNALLLGDSALYLCASSDSGGNQPQHFGDGTRLSIL.

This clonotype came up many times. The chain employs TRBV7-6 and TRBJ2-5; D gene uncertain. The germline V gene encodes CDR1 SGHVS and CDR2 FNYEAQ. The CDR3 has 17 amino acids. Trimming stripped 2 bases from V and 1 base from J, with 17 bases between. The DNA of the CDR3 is TGTGCCAGCAGCTTAAATAGTGGACCGCCCGTCCAAGAGACCCAGTACTTC. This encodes CASSLNSGPPVQETQYF.

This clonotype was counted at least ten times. The CDR3 here is CASSLGVGVHSYTF. Written as DNA, the CDR3 is TGTGCCAGCAGCCTCGGGGTGGGGGTTCATAGCTACACCTTC. The J gene is TRBJ1-2, the V gene TRBV9; maybe TRBD1 (5 bases). The V gene lost 4 bases and the J gene lost 9 bases, with 19 bases spanning the gap. The CDR3 contains 14 residues. Per the germline V gene, CDR1 is SGDLS and CDR2 is YYNGEE.

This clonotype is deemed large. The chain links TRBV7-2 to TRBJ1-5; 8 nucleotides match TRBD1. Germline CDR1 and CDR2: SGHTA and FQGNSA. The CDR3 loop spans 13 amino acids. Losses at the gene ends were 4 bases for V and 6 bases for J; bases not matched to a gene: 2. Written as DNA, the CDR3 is TGTGCCAGCAGCTCACAGGGGGGTCAGCCCCAGCATTTT. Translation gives CASSSQGGQPQHF.

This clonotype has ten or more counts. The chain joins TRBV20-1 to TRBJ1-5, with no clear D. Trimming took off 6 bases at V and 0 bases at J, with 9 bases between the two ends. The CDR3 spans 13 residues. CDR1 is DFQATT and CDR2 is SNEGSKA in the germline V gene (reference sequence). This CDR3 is CSARTVSNQPQHF. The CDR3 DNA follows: TGCAGTGCCCGGACCGTTAGCAATCAGCCCCAGCATTTT.

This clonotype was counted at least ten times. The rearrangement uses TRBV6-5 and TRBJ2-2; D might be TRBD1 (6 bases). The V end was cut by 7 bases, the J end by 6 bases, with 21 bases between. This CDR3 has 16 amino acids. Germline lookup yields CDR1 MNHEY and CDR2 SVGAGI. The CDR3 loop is CASKVSAGVSAGELFF. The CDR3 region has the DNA TGTGCCAGCAAGGTCTCGGCAGGGGTGAGCGCCGGGGAGCTGTTTTTT.

CDR3 residues: CGATDRDQETQYF. The CDR3 region has the DNA TGCGGCGCCACCGACAGGGACCAAGAGACCCAGTACTTC. The chain links TRBV29-1 to TRBJ2-5, with 7 positions matching TRBD1. Germline V gene lookup returns CDR1 SQVTM and CDR2 ANQGSEA. The CDR3 is 13 amino acids.

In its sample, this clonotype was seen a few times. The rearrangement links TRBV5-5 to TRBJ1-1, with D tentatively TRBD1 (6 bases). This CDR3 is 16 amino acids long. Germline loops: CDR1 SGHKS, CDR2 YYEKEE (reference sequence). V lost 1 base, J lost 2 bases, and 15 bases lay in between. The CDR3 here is CASSLSGQRGNTEAFF. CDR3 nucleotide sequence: TGTGCCAGCAGCTTGTCGGGACAAAGAGGAAACACTGAAGCTTTCTTT.

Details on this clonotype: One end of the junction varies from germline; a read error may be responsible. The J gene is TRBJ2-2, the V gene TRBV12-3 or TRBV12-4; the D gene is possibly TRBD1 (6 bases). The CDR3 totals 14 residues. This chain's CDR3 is CAGSQGFHTGDLFF. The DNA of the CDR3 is TGTGCCGGCAGCCAGGGGTTTCACACCGGGGACCTGTTTTTT.

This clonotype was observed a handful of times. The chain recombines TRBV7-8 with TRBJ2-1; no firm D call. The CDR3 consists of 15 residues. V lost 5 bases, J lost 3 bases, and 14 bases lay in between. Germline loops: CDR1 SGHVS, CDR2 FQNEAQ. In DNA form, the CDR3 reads TGTGCCAGCAGCCGCGCCCGAACTAACTACAATGAGCAGTTCTTC. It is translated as CASSRARTNYNEQFF.